This T cell receptor (beta chain) was observed in a study of cytomegalovirus exposure and HLA in healthy donors (dated by TCRdb to the late 2010s). Some background on the complete study: A later analysis indicated that the roughly 120 validation repertoires were generated on the platform also employed for the approximately 700 repertoires of the first cohort. The study aimed to test whether signatures of past pathogen exposure could be identified by cataloging public T cell receptors. To predict cytomegalovirus infection status, the study brought together high-throughput TCR immunosequencing, statistical association of individual TCRs with disease status, and machine learning. Along with the roughly 670-subject first cohort, a separate validation cohort of 120 different subjects was used.

The donors belonged to the validation cohort of over a hundred subjects, which was separate from the approximately 680-subject first cohort. Broader findings and caveats from the paper: In both the original and validation cohorts, the classifier was reported to diagnose cytomegalovirus status with high specificity and sensitivity. The authors suggested that the approach could potentially be extended to other disease states and immunological phenotypes. In vitro tests confirmed that a few of the cytomegalovirus-associated TCR beta chains recognize cytomegalovirus antigens. Across donors, most TCR sequences were observed very rarely, whereas some public TCRs were present in many individuals. A later analysis found that TCRs clustered in the first cohort also tended to co-occur in the approximately 120 validation repertoires, with about 94% of cluster scores above 0. In the study, some 180 TCR beta chains were listed as associated with cytomegalovirus. The validation cohort had no HLA typing available for a later analysis, so co-occurrence within that cohort was assessed over all 120 or so repertoires.

A remark on this clone: Its antigen is unknown. Base qualities are missing; no much larger clone stands one base away.

Receptor libraries were prepared by the immunoSEQ multiplex PCR assay. The authors' analysis ran thus. A statistical classification framework was built for diagnosing cytomegalovirus status from the catalog of TCR beta chain sequences. The table was pulled from immuneACCESS by TCRdb, which kept in-frame rearrangements only. Such tables lose some clones; where checked, under half of the loss comes from unresolved V genes, and the rest has no known cause. Clone size and V and J calls were adopted from that table, with D and trimming inferred from the DNA. The sample records approximately 230,000 clones, about 90% of which are singletons. Jointly, the top ten make up around 12% of the sample. The CDR3 has 15 amino acids, counting the end cysteine and phenylalanine. CDR3 DNA is the only sequence kept; it has 45 bases, read in frame from the first base. Looking up the germline V gene yields CDR1 SNHLY and CDR2 FYNNEI. The junction shows trimming of 6 bases on V and 7 bases on J, and the gene matches do not reach 11 bases of it.

The TCR was taken from a man younger than 35 in good health and CMV-seropositive. Sequencing was carried out using PBMCs. The chain uses TRBV2 and TRBJ2-4, and TRBD1 aligns with 8 junction nucleotides. CDR3 reads: CASSGPTGALNIQYF. The DNA sequence is given as TGTGCCAGCAGCGGCCCGACAGGGGCTCTGAACATTCAGTACTTC. The reference TRBV2 and TRBJ2-4 proteins fill in what lies around the CDR3, so the full variable domain reads EPEVTQTPSHQVTQMGQEVILRCVPISNHLYFYWYRQILGQKVEFLVSFYNNEISEKSEIFDDQFSVERPDGSNFTLKIRSTKLEDSAMYFCASSGPTGALNIQYFGAGTRLSVL.